This TCR beta chain was captured by sequencing in a study of cytomegalovirus exposure and HLA in healthy donors. 60 Vbeta and 13 Jbeta primers were used in PCR. Profiling relied on immunoSEQ multiplex PCR, and the TCRdb table lists in-frame clones only, not all of them. This table has about 130,000 clones, 70% to 80% appearing once. The CDR3 contains 15 residues. Germline V lookup: CDR1 SGHRS, CDR2 YFSETQ. V was trimmed by 1 base and J by 1 base, leaving 12 bases between them. The clonotype was recovered from a man aged 25 to 40 in good health and CMV-seronegative. This chain uses TRBV5-1 with TRBJ2-7; D possibly corresponds to TRBD1 (6 bases). Sequenced material: PBMCs. The CDR3 is CASSLNPGQSYEQYF. The CDR3, as DNA: TGCGCCAGCAGCTTGAATCCCGGACAGTCCTACGAGCAGTACTTC.